This record concerns one T cell receptor (beta chain) sequence. The antigen is unknown. These data come from a study of cytotoxic CD8 clonotypes in ibrutinib-treated CLL. As for the study in general: In all, under twelve patients were relapsed/refractory, under 16 were treatment-naive and fewer than 18 were IGHV unmutated.

This table comes from immunoSEQ multiplex PCR, and its TCRdb copy is limited to in-frame clones, with some not included. The sample holds around 15,000 clones; roughly two thirds are singletons and the top ten take about 18%. Study results and caveats: Contraction or stability on treatment was seen for public clonotypes, which were uncommon. While tracking circulating CD8+ T-cell counts, baseline clonality exceeded that of age-matched healthy donors.

This CDR3 spans 15 amino acids. The germline gives CDR1 SGHRS, CDR2 YFSETQ. V was clipped by 1 base and J by 4 bases; unmatched bases: 3. The material was PBMCs, obtained before ibrutinib treatment. The chain recombines TRBV5-1 with TRBJ2-1, with TRBD2 identical over 9 bases. The receptor was derived from a human donor with chronic lymphocytic leukemia. The CDR3: CASSLSLAGYNEQFF. CDR3 bases: TGCGCCAGCAGCTTGAGCCTAGCGGGGTACAATGAGCAGTTCTTC.